The 26 T cell receptor beta chains below come from one sample, sequenced in a study of Ad26.COV2.S vaccination and SARS-CoV-2 variants. As to treatment: roughly 18 received Ad26.COV2.S at low or high dose, single or two shots; roughly five received placebo; per-sample allocation not given. Sampling took place 63 days after the first vaccine or placebo injection. Generated by immunoSEQ multiplex PCR, the TCRdb table keeps only in-frame clones and is missing some. The sample includes roughly 450,000 clones, more than 80% seen only once; the top ten take 12%. The sample consisted of peripheral blood, taken in a trial of Ad26.COV2.S vaccine versus placebo. Source of these receptors: a person between 18 and 65 years old who received the Ad26.COV2.S COVID-19 vaccine or a placebo.

The rearrangement joins TRBV6-2 or TRBV6-3 to TRBJ1-6, with D hard to call. This CDR3 is built from 11 residues. Trimming cost V 2 bases and J 8 bases, with 1 base left between them. Germline V gene sequence: CDR1 MNHEY, CDR2 SVGEGT. CDR3 sequence reads: CASSYDSPLHF. The CDR3 nucleotides read TGTGCCAGCAGTTACGATTCACCCCTCCACTTT.

The chain joins TRBV25-1 to TRBJ2-7, with 7 positions matching TRBD1. Looked up from germline, CDR1 is MGHDK and CDR2 is SYGVNS. The trim removed 3 bases at V and 3 bases at J, leaving 8 bases unmatched. This CDR3 contains 15 residues. The CDR3 nucleotides read TGTGCCAGCAGTGATGCAGGGGGATTTGACTACGAGCAGTACTTC. It codes for CASSDAGGFDYEQYF.

As for this clone: The junction shows a germline mismatch at one end, possibly a read error. This chain joins TRBV7-7 and TRBJ2-3; no clear D. The CDR3 has 15 residues. Germline CDR1 SSHAT, CDR2 FNYEAQ (reference sequence). CDR3 in amino acids: CASSLAHTSTDTQYF. The CDR3, as DNA: TGTGCTAGCAGCTTAGCACACACTAGCACAGATACGCAGTATTTT.

The chain has TRBV9 and TRBJ2-6, with 11 positions matching TRBD1. J gave up 2 bases and V 4 bases, and 5 bases lay outside the gene matches. This CDR3 is 17 amino acids long. Germline CDR1 reads SGDLS; CDR2 reads YYNGEE. The CDR3: CASSIGTGGTGANVLTF. In DNA, the CDR3 is TGTGCCAGCAGCATCGGGACAGGGGGAACTGGGGCCAACGTCCTGACTTTC. The full variable domain, its missing parts supplied by reference TRBV9 and TRBJ2-6, is DSGVTQTPKHLITATGQRVTLRCSPRSGDLSVYWYQQSLDQGLQFLIQYYNGEERAKGNILERFSAQQFPDLHSELNLSSLELGDSALYFCASSIGTGGTGANVLTFGAGSRLTVL.

In DNA, the CDR3 is TGTGCCAGCAGTGATGTCACAGGGGGGAGCACCGGGGAGCTGTTTTTT. This gives the protein CASSDVTGGSTGELFF. V gene TRBV5-5 combines with J gene TRBJ2-2, with 8 bases that match TRBD1. Trimming at V came to 5 bases and at J to 4 bases, leaving 10 bases not matched to a gene. CDR1 is SGHKS and CDR2 is YYEKEE in the germline V gene (reference sequence). CDR3 length: 16 residues.

The chain has TRBV10-3 and TRBJ1-1; D is perhaps TRBD1 (6 bases). CDR1 is ENHRY and CDR2 is SYGVKD in the germline V gene. This CDR3 has 15 residues. V was pared by 3 bases and J by 1 base, with 12 bases between. The DNA of the CDR3 is TGTGCCATCAGTGATCAAGGGGGAAGGAACACTGAAGCTTTCTTT. It codes for CAISDQGGRNTEAFF.

The rearrangement links TRBV5-1 to TRBJ2-7; tentative D call: TRBD2 (6 bases). Germline CDR1 is SGHRS and CDR2 is YFSETQ. Deletions cut 2 bases from V and 6 bases from J, with 12 bases between. The CDR3 extends over 13 amino acids. CDR3 nucleotides: TGCGCCAGCAGCTTAGGGACTTCAGGCGAGCAGTACTTC. Residues: CASSLGTSGEQYF.

The V call is TRBV25-1, the J call TRBJ2-7; TRBD1 aligns across 9 bases. CDR1 and CDR2 (germline): MGHDK, SYGVNS. The CDR3 loop spans 13 amino acids. Losses at the gene ends were 6 bases for V and 3 bases for J; bases not matched to a gene: 3. The CDR3 reads CASSPGQGYEQYF. The CDR3 DNA reads as TGTGCCAGCAGCCCGGGACAGGGCTACGAGCAGTACTTC.

The rearrangement uses TRBV19 and TRBJ1-6; maybe TRBD1 (6 bases). CDR1 and CDR2 from the germline V gene are LNHDA and SQIVND (reference sequence). The CDR3 is 15 amino acids. With 1 base removed from V and 7 bases from J, the gap between germline ends came to 11 bases. CDR3 bases: TGTGCCAGTAGTATAGGAGGGGGGCAAAATTCACCCCTCCACTTT. Translated, it gives CASSIGGGQNSPLHF.

The chain carries TRBV21-1 and TRBJ2-5; the D call of TRBD1 is as the table states it, not checked on the DNA. TRBV21-1 is shown as a pseudogene. The CDR3 runs to 16 residues. The CDR3 coding sequence is TGTGCCAGCAGCAAAGCTTCGGACAGGGGGCAAGAGACCCAGTACTTC. Amino acid sequence: CASSKASDRGQETQYF.

V usage is TRBV6-2 or TRBV6-3 and J usage is TRBJ1-1; no firm D call. With 1 base removed from V and 4 bases from J, the gap between germline ends came to 13 bases. The CDR3 has 15 residues. Germline lookup yields CDR1 MNHEY and CDR2 SVGEGT. For the CDR3, the DNA is TGTGCCAGCAGTTACTATAGGGCCCGGGGCACTGAAGCTTTCTTT. Its translation is CASSYYRARGTEAFF.

The chain links TRBV5-6 to TRBJ2-7; the match to TRBD2 covers 10 bases. The CDR3 has 17 amino acids. Per germline, CDR1 SGHDT and CDR2 YYEEEE. V lost 0 bases and J lost 1; bases outside the gene matches: 7. CDR3 sequence: CASSLERASGSSYEQYF. DNA of the CDR3: TGTGCCAGCAGCTTGGAGCGGGCTAGCGGGAGTTCCTACGAGCAGTACTTC.

This rearrangement joins TRBV5-1 to TRBJ2-1; no clear D gene. The V end was cut by 4 bases, the J end by 0 bases, with 17 bases between. This CDR3 region has 17 residues. Germline V gene sequence: CDR1 SGHRS, CDR2 YFSETQ. In nucleotides, the CDR3 is TGCGCCAGCAGCCTAAGGGTGGCAGTCGCCTCCTACAATGAGCAGTTCTTC. This sequence encodes CASSLRVAVASYNEQFF.

The V call is TRBV2, the J call TRBJ2-5, with D maybe TRBD1 (5 bases). Trimming left V 2 bases short and J 3 bases short, with 16 bases between. Germline CDR1 is SNHLY and CDR2 is FYNNEI. The CDR3 length is 16 residues. The DNA of the CDR3 is TGTGCCAGCAGTGAAAGGTGGTCAGGGTGGGAAGAGACCCAGTACTTC. Amino acid sequence: CASSERWSGWEETQYF. The whole variable domain, filled in from reference TRBV2 and TRBJ2-5, reads EPEVTQTPSHQVTQMGQEVILRCVPISNHLYFYWYRQILGQKVEFLVSFYNNEISEKSEIFDDQFSVERPDGSNFTLKIRSTKLEDSAMYFCASSERWSGWEETQYFGPGTRLLVL.

J is TRBJ2-7 and V is TRBV27; 8 nucleotides align to TRBD2. V was clipped by 5 bases and J by 6 bases; unmatched bases: 9. CDR3 length: 14 amino acids. Per germline, CDR1 MNHEY and CDR2 SMNVEV (reference sequence). CDR3 in amino acids: CASSPLGTRSEQYF. Written as DNA, the CDR3 is TGTGCCAGCAGTCCTCTTGGGACTAGAAGCGAGCAGTACTTC.

In DNA, the CDR3 is TGCGCCAGCAGCCAGACAAAGGGGCGGGAAAGCACAGATACGCAGTATTTT. Its translation is CASSQTKGRESTDTQYF. The genes are TRBV4-1 and TRBJ2-3, with D perhaps matching TRBD2 (6 bases). Trimming stripped 3 bases from V and 0 bases from J, with 16 bases between. The germline gives CDR1 MGHRA, CDR2 YSYEKL. This CDR3 is 17 amino acids long.

V gene TRBV9 combines with J gene TRBJ2-5, with D possibly matching TRBD2 (6 bases). The V end lost 1 base, the J end lost 0 bases, and 10 bases lay between the germline ends. The CDR3 has 15 amino acids. Germline lookup yields CDR1 SGDLS and CDR2 YYNGEE. CDR3 sequence: CASSVTAGNQETQYF. CDR3 DNA: TGTGCCAGCAGCGTAACGGCGGGGAACCAAGAGACCCAGTACTTC.

A remark on this clone: Other DNA variants within this sample encode the same CDR3. J is TRBJ2-2 and V is TRBV6-1, with a possible D match to TRBD1 (6 bases). Trimming pared 1 base from V and 0 bases from J, leaving 6 bases between. The CDR3 runs 15 residues. Germline lookup yields CDR1 MNHNS and CDR2 SASEGT. The CDR3 loop is CASSEGTANTGELFF. The CDR3 DNA is TGTGCCAGCAGTGAAGGGACAGCGAACACCGGGGAGCTGTTTTTT.

This rearrangement joins TRBV7-2 to TRBJ2-7; D remains ambiguous. The CDR3 is 12 amino acids. CDR1 is SGHTA and CDR2 is FQGNSA in the germline V gene. V gave up 4 bases and J gave up 2 bases, with 6 bases separating them. CDR3 DNA: TGTGCCAGCAGCTCGAATACCTACGAGCAGTACTTC. Residues: CASSSNTYEQYF. The entire variable domain, with the rest obtained from reference TRBV7-2 and TRBJ2-7, is as follows: GAGVSQSPSNKVTEKGKDVELRCDPISGHTALYWYRQSLGQGLEFLIYFQGNSAPDKSGLPSDRFSAERTGGSVSTLTIQRTQQEDSAVYLCASSSNTYEQYFGPGTRLTVT.

The rearrangement joins TRBV6-5 to TRBJ2-5, with TRBD2 as a possible D gene (6 bases). This CDR3 contains 15 residues. The germline gives CDR1 MNHEY, CDR2 SVGAGI. The V gene lost 2 bases and the J gene lost 1 base, with 11 bases spanning the gap. The CDR3 region has the DNA TGTGCCAGCAGTTACGGCGGGGAGCTCCAAGAGACCCAGTACTTC. Its translation is CASSYGGELQETQYF.

V gene TRBV12-3 or TRBV12-4 combines with J gene TRBJ2-3; D call uncertain. V was pared by 3 bases and J by 5 bases, with 3 bases between. The CDR3 runs to 11 residues. The CDR3 protein is CASSFGDTQYF. The CDR3 nucleotides read TGTGCCAGCAGTTTCGGAGATACGCAGTATTTT.

The J gene is TRBJ2-5, the V gene TRBV15; D is undetermined. Looked up from germline, CDR1 is LNHNV and CDR2 is YYDKDF (reference sequence). The CDR3 is 14 residues long. Trimming pared 3 bases from V and 1 base from J, leaving 9 bases between. As DNA, the CDR3 is TGTGCCACCAGCAGCCGGGTGATCCAAGAGACCCAGTACTTC. This translates into CATSSRVIQETQYF.

Note on this clone: The sample contains more than one DNA sequence encoding this CDR3. The chain links TRBV15 to TRBJ2-7; no clear D gene. The V end was cut by 0 bases, the J end by 4 bases, with 4 bases between. Germline V gene sequence: CDR1 LNHNV, CDR2 YYDKDF (reference sequence). This CDR3 region has 12 residues. The CDR3 sequence is CATSRDLYEQYF. CDR3 in DNA: TGTGCCACCAGCAGAGATCTATACGAGCAGTACTTC.

The CDR3 region is CASSGTSARTDTQYF. The CDR3 coding sequence is TGTGCCAGCAGCGGGACTAGCGCTCGCACAGATACGCAGTATTTT. This sequence joins TRBV9 and TRBJ2-3; 9 bases match TRBD2. CDR1 is SGDLS and CDR2 is YYNGEE in the germline V gene. The CDR3 has 15 residues. V trimming: 3 bases; J trimming: 1 base; junction bases outside the gene matches: 3.

The V and J genes are TRBV11-2 and TRBJ1-1; no clear D gene. In germline, CDR1 is SGHAT, CDR2 FQNNGV. Trimming removed 1 base from V and 5 bases from J, with 8 bases in between. The length of the CDR3 is 13 residues. CDR3 region: CASSLGAGTEAFF. The CDR3 DNA sequence: TGTGCCAGCAGCTTAGGGGCGGGGACTGAAGCTTTCTTT.

J is TRBJ2-5 and V is TRBV5-4, with TRBD2 matching over 13 bases. Looked up from germline, CDR1 is SGHNT and CDR2 is YYREEE (reference sequence). The CDR3 has 16 amino acids. V was clipped by 2 bases and J by 5 bases; unmatched bases: 6. The CDR3 bases are TGTGCCAGCAGCTTATTAGGACTAGCGGGAGACGAGACCCAGTACTTC. Protein: CASSLLGLAGDETQYF.